This T cell receptor (beta chain) was identified in a study of T cell changes during pregnancy in multiple sclerosis. This table comes from immunoSEQ multiplex PCR, and its TCRdb copy is limited to in-frame clones, with some not included. The repertoire holds around 57,000 clones, with about nine tenths as singletons. Germline assignment: CDR1 SGHRS and CDR2 YFSETQ. This CDR3 has 15 residues. The J segment lost 3 bases and the V segment lost 4 bases, leaving 4 bases of the junction unmatched. Specimen: peripheral blood, collected after pregnancy. The source is a female donor in good health, enrolled as a control in a pregnancy study. The V and J genes are TRBV5-1 and TRBJ2-2, with 9 positions matching TRBD2. Here the CDR3 DNA reads TGCGCCAGCAGCCGCGGGGGGGCCTACACCGGGGAGCTGTTTTTT. It codes for CASSRGGAYTGELFF.